The source of this T cell receptor (beta chain) is a study of T cell repertoires in cytomegalovirus infection. In TCRdb, the reads were re-called with MiXCR into one record per CDR3 protein. In the table there are about 920,000 distinct CDR3 sequences, less than 35% of which are singletons. This clonotype was detected a few times. Its antigen remains unidentified. The CDR3 covers 13 residues. V was clipped by 9 bases and J by 5 bases; unmatched bases: 4. CDR1 and CDR2 (germline): PRHDT, FYEKMQ (reference sequence). The TCR comes from a human donor in good health (CMV status not recorded). Some clones in this sample may be carry-over from other donors' samples. The chain has TRBV13 and TRBJ1-6; 7 bases align to TRBD1. The sample consisted of cultured CD8+ T cells from PBMCs, taken from culture after CMV antigen stimulation. The CDR3 DNA is TGTGCCAGTAGACAGGGAAATAATTCACCCCTCCACTTT. It is translated as CASRQGNNSPLHF.